This T cell receptor (beta chain) was profiled in a study of early T cells in non-severe SARS-CoV-2 infection. From germline, CDR1 is SSHAT and CDR2 FNYEAQ (reference sequence). The CDR3 is 15 residues long. Unique molecular identifiers were affixed to single, distinct cDNA molecules. TCRdb recomputed calls from the 5' RACE reads with MiXCR, one row per CDR3 protein. The sample includes 80,000 to 100,000 distinct CDR3 sequences, 9% to 15% of them seen just once. On this clonotype: One junction end does not reproduce the germline sequence, and a read error may be involved.

Sequencing was done on a sample of whole blood. The chain uses TRBV7-7 and TRBJ2-1; 9 bases map to TRBD1. The clonotype comes from an adult who was a healthcare worker with PCR-confirmed SARS-CoV-2 infection or an uninfected control (not recorded which). This chain's CDR3 is CASSFGTGPLNEQFF. The CDR3 bases are TGTGCTAGCAGCTTTGGGACAGGGCCGTTAAATGAGCAGTTCTTC.